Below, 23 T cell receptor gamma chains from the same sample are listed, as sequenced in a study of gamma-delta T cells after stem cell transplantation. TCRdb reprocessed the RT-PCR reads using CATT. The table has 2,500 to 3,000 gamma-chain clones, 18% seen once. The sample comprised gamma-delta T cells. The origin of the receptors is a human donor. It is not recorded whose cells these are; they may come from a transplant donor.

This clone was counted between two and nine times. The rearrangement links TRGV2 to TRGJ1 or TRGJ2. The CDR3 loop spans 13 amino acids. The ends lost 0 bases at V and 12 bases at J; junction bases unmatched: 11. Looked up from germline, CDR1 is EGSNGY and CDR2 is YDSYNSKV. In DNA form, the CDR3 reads TGTGCCACCTGGGACGGGCTATATTTGAGGAAACTCTTT. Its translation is CATWDGLYLRKLF.

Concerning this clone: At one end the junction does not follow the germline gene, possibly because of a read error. The CDR3 bases are TGTACCACCTGGGACCTAATACGGGGTTATTATAAGAAACTCTTT. It is translated as CTTWDLIRGYYKKLF. This chain connects TRGV3 to TRGJ1 or TRGJ2. The CDR3 length is 15 residues. Germline values: CDR1 VTNTFY, CDR2 YDVSTARD (reference sequence).

CDR3 protein: CATWDGWYYKKLF. As DNA, the CDR3 is TGTGCCACCTGGGATGGGTGGTATTATAAGAAACTCTTT. The V and J genes are TRGV4 and TRGJ1 or TRGJ2. V shed 0 bases and J 4 bases; nucleotides not matched to a gene: 3. The germline CDR1 and CDR2 sequences are EGSTGY and YDSYTSSV. This CDR3 has 13 residues.

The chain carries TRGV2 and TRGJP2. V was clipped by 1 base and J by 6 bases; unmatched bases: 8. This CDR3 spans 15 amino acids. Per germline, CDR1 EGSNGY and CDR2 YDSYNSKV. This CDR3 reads CATWDGVGCDWIKTF. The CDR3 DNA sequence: TGTGCCACCTGGGACGGCGTTGGTTGTGATTGGATCAAGACGTTT.

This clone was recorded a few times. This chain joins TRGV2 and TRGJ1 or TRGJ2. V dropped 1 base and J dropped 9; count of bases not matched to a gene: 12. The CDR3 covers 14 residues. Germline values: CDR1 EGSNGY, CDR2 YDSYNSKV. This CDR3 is CATWDGLKAGKKLF. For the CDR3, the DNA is TGTGCCACCTGGGACGGCCTTAAGGCGGGTAAGAAACTCTTT.

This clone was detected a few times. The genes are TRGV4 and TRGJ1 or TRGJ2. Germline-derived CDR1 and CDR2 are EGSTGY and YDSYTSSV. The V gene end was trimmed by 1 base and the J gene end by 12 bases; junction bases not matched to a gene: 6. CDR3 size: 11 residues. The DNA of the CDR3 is TGTGCCACCTGGGATGGCCTTAGGAAACTCTTT. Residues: CATWDGLRKLF.

The CDR3 DNA is TGTGCCTTGTGGGAGGTTTCCCTTTATTATAAGAAACTCTTT. Its protein is CALWEVSLYYKKLF. V gene TRGV9 combines with J gene TRGJ1 or TRGJ2. CDR1 is GITISATS, CDR2 ISYDGTV, per germline (reference sequence). This CDR3 is 14 amino acids long. V was clipped by 1 base and J by 3 bases; unmatched bases: 6.

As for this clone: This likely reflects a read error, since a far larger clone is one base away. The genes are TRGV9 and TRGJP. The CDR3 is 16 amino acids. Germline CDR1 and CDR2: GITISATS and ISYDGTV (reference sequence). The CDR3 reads CAVWEVQELGKKIKVF. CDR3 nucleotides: TGTGCCGTGTGGGAGGTGCAAGAGTTGGGCAAAAAAATCAAGGTATTT.

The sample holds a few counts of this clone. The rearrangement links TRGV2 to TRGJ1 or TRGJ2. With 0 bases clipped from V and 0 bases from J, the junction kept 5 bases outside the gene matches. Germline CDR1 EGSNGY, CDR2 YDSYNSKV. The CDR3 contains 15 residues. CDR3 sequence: CATWDGSPNYYKKLF. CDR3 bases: TGTGCCACCTGGGACGGGTCCCCGAATTATTATAAGAAACTCTTT.

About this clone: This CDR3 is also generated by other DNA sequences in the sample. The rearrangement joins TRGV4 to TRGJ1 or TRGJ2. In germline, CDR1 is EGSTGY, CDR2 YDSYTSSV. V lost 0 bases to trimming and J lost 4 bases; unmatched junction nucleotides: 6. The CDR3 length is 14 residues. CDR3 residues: CATWDGPGYYKKLF. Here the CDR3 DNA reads TGTGCCACCTGGGATGGGCCAGGGTATTATAAGAAACTCTTT.

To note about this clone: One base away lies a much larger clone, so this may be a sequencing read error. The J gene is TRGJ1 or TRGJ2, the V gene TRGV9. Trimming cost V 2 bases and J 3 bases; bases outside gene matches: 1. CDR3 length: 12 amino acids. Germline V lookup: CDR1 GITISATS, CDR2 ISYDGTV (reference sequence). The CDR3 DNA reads TGTGCCTTGTGGGAGGGTTATTATAAGAAACTCTTT. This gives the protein CALWEGYYKKLF.

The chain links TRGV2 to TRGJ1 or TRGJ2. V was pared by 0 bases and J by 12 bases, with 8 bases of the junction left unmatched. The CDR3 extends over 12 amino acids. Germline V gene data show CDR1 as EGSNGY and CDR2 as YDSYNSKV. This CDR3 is CATWDGRGWKLF. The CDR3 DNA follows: TGTGCCACCTGGGACGGGCGGGGTTGGAAACTCTTT.

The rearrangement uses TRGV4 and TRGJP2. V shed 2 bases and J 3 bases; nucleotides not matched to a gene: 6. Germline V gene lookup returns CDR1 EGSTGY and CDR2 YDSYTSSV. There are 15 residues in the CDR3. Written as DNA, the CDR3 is TGTGCCACCTGGGATGTCGGCGGTAGTGATTGGATCAAGACGTTT. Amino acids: CATWDVGGSDWIKTF.

The CDR3 loop is CASPPGYYKKLF. The CDR3 DNA follows: TGTGCCTCACCCCCGGGGTATTATAAGAAACTCTTT. The chain links TRGV4 to TRGJ1 or TRGJ2. The CDR3 runs to 12 residues. The V gene end was trimmed by 12 bases and the J gene end by 4 bases; junction bases not matched to a gene: 12. Germline V gene sequence: CDR1 EGSTGY, CDR2 YDSYTSSV.

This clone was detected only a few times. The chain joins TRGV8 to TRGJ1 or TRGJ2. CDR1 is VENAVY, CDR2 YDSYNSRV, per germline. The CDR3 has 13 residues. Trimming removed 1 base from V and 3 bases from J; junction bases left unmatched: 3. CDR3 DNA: TGTGCCACCTGGGATAGTCGTTATTATAAGAAACTCTTT. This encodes CATWDSRYYKKLF.

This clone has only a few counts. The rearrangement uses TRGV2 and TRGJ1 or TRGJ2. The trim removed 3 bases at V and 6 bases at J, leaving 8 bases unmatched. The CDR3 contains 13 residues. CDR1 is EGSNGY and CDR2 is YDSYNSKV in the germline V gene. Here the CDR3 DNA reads TGTGCCACCTGGGACTCAGCAAGTTATAAGAAACTCTTT. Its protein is CATWDSASYKKLF.

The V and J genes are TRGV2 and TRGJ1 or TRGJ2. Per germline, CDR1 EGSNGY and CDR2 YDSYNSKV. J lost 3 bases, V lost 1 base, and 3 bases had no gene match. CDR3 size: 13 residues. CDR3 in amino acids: CATWDGGYYKKLF. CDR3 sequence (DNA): TGTGCCACCTGGGACGGCGGTTATTATAAGAAACTCTTT.

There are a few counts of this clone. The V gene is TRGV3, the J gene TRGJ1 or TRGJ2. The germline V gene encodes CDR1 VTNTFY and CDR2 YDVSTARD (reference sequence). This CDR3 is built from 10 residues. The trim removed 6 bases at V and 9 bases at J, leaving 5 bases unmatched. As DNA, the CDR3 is TGTGCCACCTGGAAACCTAAGAAACTCTTT. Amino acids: CATWKPKKLF.

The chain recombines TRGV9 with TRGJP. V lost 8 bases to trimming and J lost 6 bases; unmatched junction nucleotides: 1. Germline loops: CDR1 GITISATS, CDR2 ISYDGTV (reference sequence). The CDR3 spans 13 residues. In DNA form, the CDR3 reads TGTGCCTTGTCAGAGTTGGGCAAAAAAATCAAGGTATTT. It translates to CALSELGKKIKVF.

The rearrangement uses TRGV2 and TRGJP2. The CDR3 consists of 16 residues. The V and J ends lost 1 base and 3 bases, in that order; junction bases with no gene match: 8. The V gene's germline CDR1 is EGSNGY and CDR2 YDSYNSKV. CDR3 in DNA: TGTGCCACCTGGGACGGCTGGGAGGGTAGTGATTGGATCAAGACGTTT. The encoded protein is CATWDGWEGSDWIKTF.

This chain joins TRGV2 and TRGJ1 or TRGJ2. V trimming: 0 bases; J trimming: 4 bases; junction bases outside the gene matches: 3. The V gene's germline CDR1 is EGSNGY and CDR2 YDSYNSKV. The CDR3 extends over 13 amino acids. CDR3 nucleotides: TGTGCCACCTGGGACGGGCCATATTATAAGAAACTCTTT. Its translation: CATWDGPYYKKLF.

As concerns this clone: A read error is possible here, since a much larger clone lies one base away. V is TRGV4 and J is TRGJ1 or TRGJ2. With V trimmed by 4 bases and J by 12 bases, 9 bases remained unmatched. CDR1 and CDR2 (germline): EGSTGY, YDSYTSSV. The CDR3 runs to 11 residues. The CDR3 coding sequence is TGTGCCACCTGGGACGGGCGAGGGAAACTCTTT. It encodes CATWDGRGKLF.

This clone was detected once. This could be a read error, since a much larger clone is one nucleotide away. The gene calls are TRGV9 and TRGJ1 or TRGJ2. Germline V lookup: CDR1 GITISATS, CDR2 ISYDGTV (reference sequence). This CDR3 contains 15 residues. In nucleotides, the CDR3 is TGTACCTTGTGGGAGGTGCAGTGGGGTTATTATAAGAAACTCTTT. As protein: CTLWEVQWGYYKKLF.